There are a few counts of the clone carrying this TCR beta chain. Its antigen is not identified. The data derive from a study of beta chain features in type 1 diabetes. Study-wide context: The samples had 85 million to 130 million sorted cells examined in all.

V shed 4 bases, J shed 13 bases, and the junction held 6 bases outside the gene matches. The CDR3 has 12 residues. The germline V gene encodes CDR1 SGHTA and CDR2 FQGTGA. Study-level findings and limits: Whatever favoring of shorter templates PCR might show would apply equally to patients and controls. A potential influence of HLA type upon TCRB rearrangement remained unresolved herein.

The authors sorted CD4+ naive, central memory, regulatory and stem cell-like memory cells via CD45RO/CCR7/CD25/CD127/CD95/CD27. As every portion of the isolated RNA was reverse transcribed, the sequencing read expressed TCRB transcripts. TCRdb's copy holds only in-frame clones and misses some; the assay was immunoSEQ multiplex PCR. The sample records 330,000 or so clones, 13% to 15% being singletons. V gene TRBV7-3 combines with J gene TRBJ2-2; 7 bases align to TRBD2. The clonotype was recovered from a man between 25 and 39 years old in good health. Specimen: central memory CD4+ T cells from blood. The CDR3 here is CASSSSSGGLFF. In DNA form, the CDR3 reads TGTGCCAGCAGCTCCTCCTCGGGAGGGCTGTTTTTT.